Shown below are 31 T cell receptor beta chains from a single sample sequenced in a study of blood T cell repertoires in COVID-19. Libraries were prepared by immunoSEQ multiplex PCR; TCRdb keeps only in-frame clonotypes and omits some of them. The sample has around 190,000 clones, about four fifths seen once. The sample comprised PBMCs or T cells enriched from blood (not recorded which). Source of these receptors: a woman aged 25 to 39 who had been exposed to COVID-19.

V usage is TRBV18 and J usage is TRBJ1-2, with TRBD1 as a possible D gene (6 bases). V shed 5 bases and J shed 7 bases, with 14 bases lying between them. The CDR3 contains 13 residues. Germline CDR1 and CDR2: KGHSH and LQKENI. This CDR3 reads CASSTGTAVGYTF. The DNA for the CDR3 is TGTGCCAGCTCAACAGGGACGGCCGTTGGCTACACCTTC.

The chain has TRBV7-2 and TRBJ1-2; D remains unclear. V was trimmed by 1 base and J by 7 bases, leaving 10 bases between them. Germline V gene data show CDR1 as SGHTA and CDR2 as FQGNSA. The CDR3 has 13 amino acids. CDR3 amino acids: CASSLGWRSGYTF. Written as DNA, the CDR3 is TGTGCCAGCAGCTTAGGGTGGAGGTCTGGCTACACCTTC.

This clone showed up many times. The chain combines TRBV2 with TRBJ1-6, with D maybe TRBD1 (6 bases). Germline V lookup: CDR1 SNHLY, CDR2 FYNNEI. This CDR3 is 15 amino acids long. V lost 1 base, J lost 7 bases, and 11 bases lay in between. The CDR3 DNA sequence: TGTGCCAGCAGTGAAGATCGGACAGCGAATTCACCCCTCCACTTT. Protein: CASSEDRTANSPLHF.

The chain couples TRBV5-4 to TRBJ2-5, with 7 nucleotides matching TRBD2. Losses at the gene ends were 4 bases for V and 2 bases for J; bases not matched to a gene: 8. The CDR3 spans 15 residues. Germline V gives CDR1 SGHNT, CDR2 YYREEE (reference sequence). CDR3 region: CASSPDSGVQETQYF. The CDR3 DNA sequence: TGTGCCAGCAGCCCAGACAGCGGGGTTCAAGAGACCCAGTACTTC.

Written as DNA, the CDR3 is TGTGCCAGCAGTAGTCTCCCAAGGAACACTGAAGCTTTCTTT. Protein: CASSSLPRNTEAFF. The rearrangement uses TRBV13 and TRBJ1-1; the D is unclear. CDR1 is PRHDT and CDR2 is FYEKMQ in the germline V gene (reference sequence). This CDR3 spans 14 amino acids. Trimming pared 6 bases from V and 1 base from J, leaving 12 bases between.

The rearrangement joins TRBV2 to TRBJ1-3, with D tentatively TRBD1 (6 bases). In germline, CDR1 is SNHLY, CDR2 FYNNEI. V was trimmed by 3 bases and J by 0 bases, leaving 9 bases between them. This CDR3 spans 15 amino acids. CDR3 in DNA: TGTGCCAGCAGTGACGGACAGCTCTCTGGAAACACCATATATTTT. It specifies CASSDGQLSGNTIYF. The entire variable domain, with the rest obtained from reference TRBV2 and TRBJ1-3, is as follows: EPEVTQTPSHQVTQMGQEVILRCVPISNHLYFYWYRQILGQKVEFLVSFYNNEISEKSEIFDDQFSVERPDGSNFTLKIRSTKLEDSAMYFCASSDGQLSGNTIYFGEGSWLTVV.

The chain recombines TRBV4-1 with TRBJ1-5; TRBD1 might be the D (5 bases). The length of the CDR3 is 15 residues. Trimming removed 0 bases from V and 4 bases from J, with 10 bases in between. Germline CDR1 and CDR2: MGHRA and YSYEKL. This CDR3 is CASSQDGQANQPQHF. The CDR3 DNA reads TGCGCCAGCAGCCAAGATGGACAAGCGAATCAGCCCCAGCATTTT.

The chain has TRBV7-9 and TRBJ2-1, with D possibly matching TRBD2 (6 bases). Germline CDR1 SEHNR, CDR2 FQNEAQ (reference sequence). The length of the CDR3 is 12 residues. This chain's CDR3 is CQEGSGMSEQFF. CDR3 DNA sequence: TGTCAGGAGGGGAGTGGGATGAGTGAGCAGTTCTTC.

The rearrangement links TRBV4-1 to TRBJ2-1; 8 nucleotides agree with TRBD2. The CDR3 is made up of 17 amino acids. Germline CDR1 MGHRA, CDR2 YSYEKL. Trimming cost V 0 bases and J 6 bases; bases outside gene matches: 10. The CDR3 region has the DNA TGCGCCAGCAGCCAAGAGTCGGGGGGGAATGCGCGCAATGAGCAGTTCTTC. Amino acids: CASSQESGGNARNEQFF.

The chain couples TRBV6-2 or TRBV6-3 to TRBJ2-7; 7 bases line up with TRBD1. Germline V gives CDR1 MNHEY, CDR2 SVGEGT. J gave up 2 bases and V 6 bases, and 10 bases lay outside the gene matches. The CDR3 extends over 15 amino acids. Written as DNA, the CDR3 is TGTGCCAGCAGCCAACTCGACAGGGAGACCTACGAGCAGTACTTC. It translates to CASSQLDRETYEQYF.

This clone was seen only once. The chain uses TRBV4-3 and TRBJ1-2; D not certain. Germline CDR1 and CDR2: LGHNA and YSLEER. Trimming shortened V by 1 base and J by 2 bases, and 20 bases separated the two germline ends. The CDR3 is made up of 18 amino acids. The CDR3 region is CASSQALTAARENYGYTF. As DNA, the CDR3 is TGCGCCAGCAGCCAAGCCTTAACAGCCGCCCGAGAAAACTATGGCTACACCTTC.

The chain uses TRBV27 and TRBJ1-1; D may be TRBD1 (5 bases). V lost 5 bases to trimming and J lost 2 bases, with 15 bases between them. The CDR3 has 15 amino acids. Germline V gene sequence: CDR1 MNHEY, CDR2 SMNVEV (reference sequence). CDR3 coding DNA: TGTGCCAGCAGTCTGCGGAATTGGGGCAACACTGAAGCTTTCTTT. It yields the protein CASSLRNWGNTEAFF.

This chain connects TRBV7-6 to TRBJ2-1; D gene unclear. The length of the CDR3 is 17 residues. Trimming cost V 6 bases and J 4 bases, with 22 bases left between them. The germline CDR1 and CDR2 sequences are SGHVS and FNYEAQ. The CDR3 DNA follows: TGTGCCAGCAGTACCCTTCGACTGGATGGTCCTTACAATGAGCAGTTCTTC. Its translation is CASSTLRLDGPYNEQFF.

The chain carries TRBV11-3 and TRBJ2-1; D possibly corresponds to TRBD1 (6 bases). The V gene's germline CDR1 is SGHNT and CDR2 YENEEA. The CDR3 has 14 residues. The V end was cut by 5 bases, the J end by 4 bases, with 12 bases between. The CDR3 bases are TGTGCCAGCAGCCAACAGGGTCTTTACAATGAGCAGTTCTTC. This encodes CASSQQGLYNEQFF.

The chain couples TRBV14 to TRBJ2-2, with 7 positions matching TRBD1. CDR3 size: 14 residues. With V trimmed by 4 bases and J by 1 base, 0 bases remained unmatched. Germline loops: CDR1 SGHDN, CDR2 FVKESK. Here the CDR3 reads CASSRDRNTGELFF. The CDR3, as DNA: TGTGCCAGCAGCCGGGACAGGAACACCGGGGAGCTGTTTTTT.

This clone was found a few times. In nucleotides, the CDR3 is TGTGCCAGCAGTTTCCTACAGGGGGAGAATCAGCCCCAGCATTTT. Protein sequence: CASSFLQGENQPQHF. The chain employs TRBV2 and TRBJ1-5; 8 bases are shared with TRBD1. Trimming cost V 5 bases and J 4 bases; bases outside gene matches: 7. The CDR3 totals 15 residues. Looked up from germline, CDR1 is SNHLY and CDR2 is FYNNEI.

V usage is TRBV7-9 and J usage is TRBJ2-7; perhaps TRBD2 as D (5 bases). Germline V gene data show CDR1 as SEHNR and CDR2 as FQNEAQ (reference sequence). The germline V and J ends were trimmed by 3 bases and 3 bases, with 12 bases remaining between them. The CDR3 spans 14 residues. The CDR3: CASSFGLWGYEQYF. DNA for the CDR3: TGTGCCAGCAGCTTTGGACTGTGGGGCTACGAGCAGTACTTC.

V is TRBV10-1 and J is TRBJ1-4; D might be TRBD1 (5 bases). In germline, CDR1 is WNHNN, CDR2 SYGVQD (reference sequence). This CDR3 region has 14 residues. Between the trimmed V and J ends, which lost 3 bases and 2 bases, there was a span of 7 bases. CDR3 sequence (DNA): TGCGCCAGCAGTGACAGGGCGACTAATGAAAAACTGTTTTTT. It is translated as CASSDRATNEKLFF.

The V call is TRBV7-2, the J call TRBJ2-2; D gene unclear. Germline CDR1 reads SGHTA; CDR2 reads FQGNSA. This CDR3 comprises 14 residues. V lost 4 bases and J 2 bases, leaving 8 bases between the germline ends. The CDR3 sequence is CASSSGSNTGELFF. In nucleotides, the CDR3 is TGTGCCAGCAGCTCCGGTTCCAACACCGGGGAGCTGTTTTTT.

The chain uses TRBV25-1 and TRBJ2-3, with TRBD2 as a possible D gene (6 bases). The germline V gene has CDR1 MGHDK and CDR2 SYGVNS. The CDR3 length is 14 residues. V lost 4 bases to trimming and J lost 6 bases, with 14 bases between them. For the CDR3, the DNA is TGTGCCAGCAGTGCGGGGGTTGGGGTTGATACGCAGTATTTT. This encodes CASSAGVGVDTQYF.

This clone was observed a handful of times. V is TRBV5-6 and J is TRBJ2-7; D is possibly TRBD2 (6 bases). The CDR3 runs 16 residues. V was shortened by 5 bases and J by 6 bases, with 24 bases between the two germline ends. Germline V gene lookup returns CDR1 SGHDT and CDR2 YYEEEE. CDR3 region: CASRLRNIGGRGEQYF. CDR3 sequence (DNA): TGTGCCAGCAGGTTGAGAAATATCGGGGGTAGGGGCGAGCAGTACTTC.

The sample holds a few counts of this clone. V gene TRBV7-3 combines with J gene TRBJ2-2; D not certain. Germline V CDR1 and CDR2: SGHTA, FQGTGA. V lost 3 bases, J lost 6 bases, and 5 bases lay in between. The CDR3 spans 12 residues. This chain's CDR3 is CASSFVSGELFF. The DNA of the CDR3 is TGTGCCAGCAGCTTCGTTTCCGGGGAGCTGTTTTTT.

The chain recombines TRBV7-2 with TRBJ1-5; TRBD1 is a possible D gene (6 bases). There are 13 residues in the CDR3. Germline loops: CDR1 SGHTA, CDR2 FQGNSA. The germline V and J ends were trimmed by 4 bases and 2 bases, with 6 bases remaining between them. The CDR3 nucleotides are TGTGCCAGCAGCTACAGGGGCAATCAGCCCCAGCATTTT. Protein sequence: CASSYRGNQPQHF.

This clone was picked up a small number of times. This sequence joins TRBV6-5 and TRBJ2-7; 10 nucleotides align to TRBD1. This CDR3 region has 13 residues. The junction had 10 bases not matched to a gene; V was cut back by 5 bases and J by 12 bases. Germline V gene sequence: CDR1 MNHEY, CDR2 SVGAGI. The CDR3 here is CASSKSRDRGWYF. CDR3 coding DNA: TGTGCCAGCAGTAAGTCCCGGGACAGGGGATGGTACTTC.

V gene TRBV6-1 combines with J gene TRBJ2-2; no firm D call. V was trimmed by 1 base and J by 9 bases, leaving 24 bases between them. Per germline, CDR1 MNHNS and CDR2 SASEGT. This CDR3 comprises 18 residues. The CDR3 region has the DNA TGTGCCAGCAGTGAAGGGGCAGGTAATGGCCCCTTCCGTAGGGAGCTGTTTTTT. Its translation is CASSEGAGNGPFRRELFF.

The rearrangement joins TRBV2 to TRBJ1-4, with D tentatively TRBD1 (5 bases). Looked up from germline, CDR1 is SNHLY and CDR2 is FYNNEI. Trimming took off 7 bases at V and 10 bases at J, with 10 bases between the two ends. The CDR3 contains 11 residues. The CDR3: CASNIRGKLFF. The CDR3, as DNA: TGTGCCAGCAATATAAGGGGAAAACTGTTTTTT.

V gene TRBV4-1 combines with J gene TRBJ1-1; no clear D. The CDR3 consists of 14 residues. Germline assignment: CDR1 MGHRA and CDR2 YSYEKL. V was cut by 4 bases and J by 1 base, with 10 bases left in between. DNA of the CDR3: TGCGCCAGCAGCCGCGGACGGGAGAACACTGAAGCTTTCTTT. Amino acid sequence: CASSRGRENTEAFF.

The genes are TRBV5-1 and TRBJ1-1; a possible D gene is TRBD1 (6 bases). The CDR3 is 14 residues long. V shed 4 bases and J shed 5 bases, with 15 bases lying between them. Germline V CDR1 and CDR2: SGHRS, YFSETQ. CDR3 sequence reads: CASSGEQGRTEAFF. CDR3 DNA sequence: TGCGCCAGCAGCGGGGAACAGGGAAGAACTGAAGCTTTCTTT.

The rearrangement joins TRBV6-5 to TRBJ1-1; 7 bases line up with TRBD1. The germline V gene encodes CDR1 MNHEY and CDR2 SVGAGI. Trimming removed 5 bases from V and 3 bases from J; junction bases left unmatched: 9. The CDR3 extends over 15 amino acids. The CDR3 here is CASSPSGGVDTEAFF. Written as DNA, the CDR3 is TGTGCCAGCAGTCCCTCAGGGGGAGTGGACACTGAAGCTTTCTTT.

This chain joins TRBV27 and TRBJ2-7; unclear D gene. V lost 4 bases to trimming and J lost 7 bases, with 8 bases between them. Germline CDR1 is MNHEY and CDR2 is SMNVEV (reference sequence). CDR3 length: 11 amino acids. The CDR3 DNA is TGTGCCAGCAGTTCCAGTCTTGAGCAGTACTTC. This gives the protein CASSSSLEQYF.

V usage is TRBV13 and J usage is TRBJ2-3; 10 nucleotides align to TRBD2. The germline gives CDR1 PRHDT, CDR2 FYEKMQ (reference sequence). With 5 bases clipped from V and 0 bases from J, the junction kept 5 bases outside the gene matches. The CDR3 is 16 amino acids. This CDR3 is CASSPSLAGSTDTQYF. The CDR3 nucleotides read TGTGCCAGCAGCCCGTCACTAGCGGGGAGCACAGATACGCAGTATTTT.